A single sample gave rise to the 24 T cell receptor beta chains below, sequenced in a study of spatial heterogeneity in lung cancer (dated by TCRdb to between 2017 and 2020). The sample's time point label, decoded: blood at routine non-recurrence follow-up after resection. The library was generated by 5' RACE. Instrument used: NextSeq 500. The public reads were reanalyzed by TCRdb: fastp trimming at Q25, MiXCR alignment, in-frame beta chains only. Entries are consolidated by CDR3 protein sequence, retaining the most common genes and DNA. The sample has about 43,000 distinct CDR3 sequences on record, around 21% of them singletons. Less than 9% of the sample rests with the top ten. The material was PBMCs, obtained at follow-up. These receptors were collected from a female donor with early-stage non-small cell lung cancer.

This clonotype was seen more than once but under ten times. V gene TRBV4-1 combines with J gene TRBJ2-1, with 16 bases aligning to TRBD2. The CDR3 totals 16 residues. Trimming at V came to 4 bases and at J to 10 bases, leaving 7 bases not matched to a gene. Germline V gene sequence: CDR1 MGHRA, CDR2 YSYEKL. The CDR3 loop is CASSPIGTSGRGEQFF. CDR3 nucleotides: TGCGCCAGCAGCCCCATCGGGACTAGCGGGAGGGGAGAGCAGTTCTTC.

This clonotype was seen only a few times. The J gene is TRBJ2-6, the V gene TRBV5-1; D is undetermined. The CDR3 sequence is 15 residues long. Germline assignment: CDR1 SGHRS and CDR2 YFSETQ. The V gene lost 0 bases and the J gene lost 1 base, with 5 bases spanning the gap. CDR3 residues: CASSLEESGANVLTF. For the CDR3, the DNA is TGCGCCAGCAGCTTGGAAGAATCTGGGGCCAACGTCCTGACTTTC.

The rearrangement uses TRBV7-9 and TRBJ1-2, with 8 bases that match TRBD1. The germline CDR1 and CDR2 sequences are SEHNR and FQNEAQ (reference sequence). This CDR3 has 18 amino acids. The V gene end was trimmed by 8 bases and the J gene end by 5 bases; junction bases not matched to a gene: 22. The CDR3 region has the DNA TGTGCCAGCGACGGCCCCGGACAGGGAAATGGGCTTTGGTATGGCTACACCTTC. It encodes CASDGPGQGNGLWYGYTF.

Only a few counts were recorded for this clonotype. This sequence joins TRBV11-2 and TRBJ1-2; D not resolved. Trimming removed 2 bases at V and 4 bases at J, with 11 bases between. CDR1 is SGHAT and CDR2 is FQNNGV in the germline V gene. The CDR3 runs to 14 residues. CDR3 sequence reads: CASSLHAGSYGYTF. CDR3 nucleotides: TGTGCCAGCAGCTTACATGCGGGAAGCTATGGCTACACCTTC.

A few counts support this clonotype. The rearrangement joins TRBV20-1 to TRBJ2-1; 9 nucleotides agree with TRBD2. The germline CDR1 and CDR2 sequences are DFQATT and SNEGSKA (reference sequence). The trim removed 3 bases at V and 5 bases at J, leaving 5 bases unmatched. There are 14 residues in the CDR3. This CDR3 is CSASRPSGDNEQFF. The CDR3 DNA sequence: TGCAGTGCTAGTAGGCCTAGCGGGGACAATGAGCAGTTCTTC.

At least ten counts were recorded for this clonotype. V is TRBV29-1 and J is TRBJ2-2; D may match TRBD1 or TRBD2 (6 bases each). Germline-derived CDR1 and CDR2 are SQVTM and ANQGSEA. Trimming stripped 5 bases from V and 4 bases from J, with 11 bases between. The CDR3 length is 13 residues. CDR3 nucleotide sequence: TGCAGCGTTAGGGGGGCCCCCACCGGGGAGCTGTTTTTT. It is translated as CSVRGAPTGELFF.

This clonotype was picked up a small number of times. The gene calls are TRBV7-3 and TRBJ2-2, with 7 bases matching TRBD2. Germline-derived CDR1 and CDR2 are SGHTA and FQGTGA. V shed 2 bases and J 8 bases; nucleotides not matched to a gene: 2. This CDR3 comprises 13 residues. The CDR3: CASSLAGEGELFF. The CDR3 DNA sequence: TGTGCCAGCAGCTTAGCGGGGGAAGGGGAGCTGTTTTTT.

This clonotype has ten or more counts. The chain is built from TRBV27 and TRBJ2-3; 16 bases match TRBD2. The CDR3 is made up of 17 amino acids. Germline loops: CDR1 MNHEY, CDR2 SMNVEV (reference sequence). The V gene end was trimmed by 2 bases and the J gene end by 7 bases; junction bases not matched to a gene: 6. The CDR3 DNA reads TGTGCCAGCAGTTTAAAGTTGGGACTAGCGGGGGGGAATACGCAGTATTTT. Translating gives CASSLKLGLAGGNTQYF.

This chain links TRBV20-1 with TRBJ1-5; D is possibly TRBD1 (5 bases). Germline V gene sequence: CDR1 DFQATT, CDR2 SNEGSKA (reference sequence). CDR3 length equals 15 residues. Trimming removed 5 bases at V and 2 bases at J, with 16 bases between. The CDR3 reads CSAEGSSEGNQPQHF. The CDR3 bases are TGCAGTGCTGAGGGGTCTTCAGAGGGCAATCAGCCCCAGCATTTT.

There are a few counts of this clonotype. The chain recombines TRBV2 with TRBJ2-3; 7 nucleotides align to TRBD2. Trimming took 4 bases from V and 5 from J; bases not matched to a gene: 12. The CDR3 length is 16 residues. CDR1 is SNHLY, CDR2 FYNNEI, per germline. The CDR3 coding sequence is TGTGCCAGCAGTGGTCGTCCGGGCGGGAGTAAAGATACGCAGTATTTT. Amino acids: CASSGRPGGSKDTQYF.

The rearrangement joins TRBV7-9 to TRBJ2-5, with D possibly being TRBD1 or TRBD2 (6 bases each). The CDR3 runs to 13 residues. V lost 5 bases and J lost 7, with 14 bases in between. CDR1 is SEHNR and CDR2 is FQNEAQ in the germline V gene (reference sequence). The CDR3 DNA is TGTGCCAGCAGCCCGTCGGGGGCAGCGACCCAGTACTTC. Translating it yields CASSPSGAATQYF.

This clonotype showed up many times. The V and J genes are TRBV19 and TRBJ2-3; D gene ambiguous. Looked up from germline, CDR1 is LNHDA and CDR2 is SQIVND (reference sequence). V lost 3 bases to trimming and J lost 0 bases, with 7 bases between them. The CDR3 contains 14 residues. The DNA for the CDR3 is TGTGCCAGTAGTATCCAGTTGAGCACAGATACGCAGTATTTT. As protein: CASSIQLSTDTQYF.

The rearrangement links TRBV12-3 or TRBV12-4 to TRBJ1-3; D not resolved. V gave up 1 base and J gave up 0 bases, with 4 bases separating them. This CDR3 has 14 amino acids. The CDR3: CASSLESSGNTIYF. DNA of the CDR3: TGTGCCAGCAGTTTAGAGAGCTCTGGAAACACCATATATTTT.

The chain links TRBV12-3 or TRBV12-4 to TRBJ2-6, with a weak D call TRBD1 (6 bases). V was pared by 6 bases and J by 4 bases, with 13 bases between. This CDR3 is built from 15 residues. CDR3 in amino acids: CASRQGLGGANVLTF. The CDR3 bases are TGTGCCAGCAGACAGGGCCTGGGGGGGGCCAACGTCCTGACTTTC.

This clonotype turned up a few times. This rearrangement joins TRBV27 to TRBJ2-7; TRBD2 aligns across 7 bases. This CDR3 comprises 14 residues. The germline V gene has CDR1 MNHEY and CDR2 SMNVEV (reference sequence). The J segment lost 4 bases and the V segment lost 4 bases, leaving 7 bases of the junction unmatched. This CDR3 reads CASSSLGAGYEQYF. The CDR3 bases are TGTGCCAGCAGTTCTCTCGGAGCGGGATACGAGCAGTACTTC.

In its sample, this clonotype was seen a few times. The genes are TRBV20-1 and TRBJ2-1; no reliable D call. This CDR3 has 14 residues. Germline loops: CDR1 DFQATT, CDR2 SNEGSKA (reference sequence). The V end was cut by 7 bases, the J end by 2 bases, with 15 bases between. The DNA for the CDR3 is TGCAGTGACCCACCCACTTTACCCTACAATGAGCAGTTCTTC. Translated: CSDPPTLPYNEQFF.

This clonotype was seen repeatedly, ten times or more. Mismatch with germline at one junction end may stem from a read error. The rearrangement links TRBV7-7 to TRBJ2-2; weak D call: TRBD2 (6 bases). This CDR3 has 16 residues. Germline V lookup: CDR1 SSHAT, CDR2 FNYEAQ (reference sequence). The CDR3, as DNA: TGTGCTAGCAGCTCCTGGGGTAGCGGGAACACCGGGGAGCTGTTTTTT. Protein sequence: CASSSWGSGNTGELFF.

The chain is built from TRBV15 and TRBJ1-4; the match to TRBD1 covers 7 bases. The CDR3 is 15 amino acids. From germline, CDR1 is LNHNV and CDR2 YYDKDF (reference sequence). The V gene end was trimmed by 0 bases and the J gene end by 8 bases; junction bases not matched to a gene: 6. The CDR3: CATSREVSGGEKLFF. The CDR3 region has the DNA TGTGCCACCAGCAGAGAAGTTTCAGGGGGGGAAAAACTGTTTTTT.

This clonotype was detected ten times or more. V is TRBV6-5 and J is TRBJ2-3, with TRBD2 identical over 7 bases. Trimming removed 8 bases from V and 2 bases from J; junction bases left unmatched: 10. This CDR3 spans 15 amino acids. The germline V gene has CDR1 MNHEY and CDR2 SVGAGI. CDR3 DNA sequence: TGTGCCAGCGGGGCCGCGGGGACTATCACAGATACGCAGTATTTT. Its protein is CASGAAGTITDTQYF.

The table lists this clonotype with many counts. The rearrangement links TRBV12-3 or TRBV12-4 to TRBJ2-5; D might be TRBD1 (6 bases). V lost 5 bases and J lost 3, with 10 bases in between. The CDR3 has 13 amino acids. CDR3 sequence: CASSPGQKETQYF. In nucleotides, the CDR3 is TGTGCCAGCAGTCCGGGACAAAAAGAGACCCAGTACTTC.

The chain carries TRBV7-9 and TRBJ1-5; D may be TRBD1 (5 bases). The germline V and J ends were trimmed by 3 bases and 4 bases, with 10 bases remaining between them. Germline CDR1 SEHNR, CDR2 FQNEAQ (reference sequence). The CDR3 is 14 amino acids. The CDR3: CASSFGDGNQPQHF. For the CDR3, the DNA is TGTGCCAGCAGCTTTGGGGACGGTAATCAGCCCCAGCATTTT.

This clonotype has ten or more counts. This chain joins TRBV24-1 and TRBJ2-1; tentative D call: TRBD2 (7 bases). V lost 10 bases and J lost 4, with 10 bases in between. The CDR3 spans 12 residues. Germline loops: CDR1 KGHDR, CDR2 SFDVKD. CDR3 protein: CATGGAYNEQFF. CDR3 DNA sequence: TGTGCCACGGGGGGGGCTTACAATGAGCAGTTCTTC.

V gene TRBV3-1 combines with J gene TRBJ1-2, with a tentative D call TRBD1 (6 bases). The CDR3 is 13 amino acids. V was cut by 4 bases and J by 5 bases, with 11 bases left in between. Looked up from germline, CDR1 is LGHDT and CDR2 is YNNKEL (reference sequence). The CDR3 coding sequence is TGTGCCAGCAGCCCAGGGACATTATATGGCTACACCTTC. It specifies CASSPGTLYGYTF.

This clonotype was observed at least ten times. This chain connects TRBV6-5 to TRBJ2-5, with 11 bases identical to TRBD2. Losses at the gene ends were 6 bases for V and 9 bases for J; bases not matched to a gene: 6. CDR1 is MNHEY, CDR2 SVGAGI, per germline. The CDR3 is made up of 13 amino acids. The CDR3 reads CASRGTSGGAQYF. The CDR3 bases are TGTGCCAGCAGGGGGACTAGCGGAGGCGCCCAGTACTTC.